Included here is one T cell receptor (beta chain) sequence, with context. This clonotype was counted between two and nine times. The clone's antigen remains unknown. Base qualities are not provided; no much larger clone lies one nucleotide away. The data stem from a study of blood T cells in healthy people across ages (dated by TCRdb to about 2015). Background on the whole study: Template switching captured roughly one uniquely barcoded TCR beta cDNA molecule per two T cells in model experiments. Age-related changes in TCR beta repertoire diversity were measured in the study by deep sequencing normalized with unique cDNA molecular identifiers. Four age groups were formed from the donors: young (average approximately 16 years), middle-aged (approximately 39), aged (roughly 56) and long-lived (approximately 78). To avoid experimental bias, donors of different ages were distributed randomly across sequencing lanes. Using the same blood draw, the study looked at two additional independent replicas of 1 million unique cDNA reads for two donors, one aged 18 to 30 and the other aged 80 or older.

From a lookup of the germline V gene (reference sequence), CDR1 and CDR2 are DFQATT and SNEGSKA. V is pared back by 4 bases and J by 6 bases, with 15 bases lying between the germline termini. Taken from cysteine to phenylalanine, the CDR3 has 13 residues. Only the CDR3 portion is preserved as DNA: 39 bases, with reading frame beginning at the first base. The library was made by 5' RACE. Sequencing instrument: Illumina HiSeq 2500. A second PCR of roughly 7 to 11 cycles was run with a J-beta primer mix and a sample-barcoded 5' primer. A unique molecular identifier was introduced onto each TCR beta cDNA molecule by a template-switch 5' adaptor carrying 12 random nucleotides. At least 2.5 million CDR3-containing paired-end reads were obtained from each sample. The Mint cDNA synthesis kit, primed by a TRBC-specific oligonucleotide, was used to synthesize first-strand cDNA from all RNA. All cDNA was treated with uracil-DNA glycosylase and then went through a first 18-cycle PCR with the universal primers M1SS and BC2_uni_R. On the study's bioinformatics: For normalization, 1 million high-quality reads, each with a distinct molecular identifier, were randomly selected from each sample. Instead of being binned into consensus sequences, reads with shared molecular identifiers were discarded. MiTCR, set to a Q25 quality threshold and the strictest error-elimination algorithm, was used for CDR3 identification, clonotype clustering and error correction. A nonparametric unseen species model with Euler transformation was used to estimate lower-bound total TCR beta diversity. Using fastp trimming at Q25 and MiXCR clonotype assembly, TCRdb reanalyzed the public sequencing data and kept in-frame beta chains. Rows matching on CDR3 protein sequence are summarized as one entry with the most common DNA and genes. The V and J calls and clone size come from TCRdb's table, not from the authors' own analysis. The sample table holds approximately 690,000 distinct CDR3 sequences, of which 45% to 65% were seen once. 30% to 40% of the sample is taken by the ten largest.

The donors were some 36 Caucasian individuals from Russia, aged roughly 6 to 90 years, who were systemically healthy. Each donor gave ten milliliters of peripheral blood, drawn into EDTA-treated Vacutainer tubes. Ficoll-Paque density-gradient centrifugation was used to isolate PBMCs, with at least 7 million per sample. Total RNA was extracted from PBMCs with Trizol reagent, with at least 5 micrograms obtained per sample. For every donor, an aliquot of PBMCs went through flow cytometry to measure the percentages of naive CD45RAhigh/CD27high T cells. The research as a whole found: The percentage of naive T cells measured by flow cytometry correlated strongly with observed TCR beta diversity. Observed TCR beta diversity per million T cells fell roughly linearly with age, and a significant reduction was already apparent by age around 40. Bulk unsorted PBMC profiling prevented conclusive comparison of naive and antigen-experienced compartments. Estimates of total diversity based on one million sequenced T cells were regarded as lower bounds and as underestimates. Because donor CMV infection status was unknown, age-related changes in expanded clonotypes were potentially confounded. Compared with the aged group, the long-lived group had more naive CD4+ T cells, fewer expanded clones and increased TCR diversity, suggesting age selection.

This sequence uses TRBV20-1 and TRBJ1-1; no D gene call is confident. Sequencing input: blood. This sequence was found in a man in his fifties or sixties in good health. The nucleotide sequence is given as TGCAGTGCTAAGGAGGGAGGTTTCGCTGAAGCTTTCTTT. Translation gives CSAKEGGFAEAFF.